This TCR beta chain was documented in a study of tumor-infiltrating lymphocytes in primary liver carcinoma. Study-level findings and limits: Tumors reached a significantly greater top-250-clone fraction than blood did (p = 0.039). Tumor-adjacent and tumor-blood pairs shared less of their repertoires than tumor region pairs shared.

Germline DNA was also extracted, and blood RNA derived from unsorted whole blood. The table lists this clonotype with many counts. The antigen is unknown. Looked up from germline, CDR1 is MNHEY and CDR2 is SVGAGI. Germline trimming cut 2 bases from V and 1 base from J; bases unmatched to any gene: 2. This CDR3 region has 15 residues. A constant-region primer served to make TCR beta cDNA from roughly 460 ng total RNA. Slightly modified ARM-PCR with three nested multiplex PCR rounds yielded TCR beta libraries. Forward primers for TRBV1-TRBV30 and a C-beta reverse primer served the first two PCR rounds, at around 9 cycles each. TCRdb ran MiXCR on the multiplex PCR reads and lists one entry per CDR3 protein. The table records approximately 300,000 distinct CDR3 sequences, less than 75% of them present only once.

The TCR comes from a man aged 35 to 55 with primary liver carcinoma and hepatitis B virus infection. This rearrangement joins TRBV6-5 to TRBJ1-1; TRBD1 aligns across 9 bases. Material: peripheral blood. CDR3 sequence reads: CASSYRTGENTEAFF. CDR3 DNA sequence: TGTGCCAGCAGTTACCGGACAGGGGAGAACACTGAAGCTTTCTTT.